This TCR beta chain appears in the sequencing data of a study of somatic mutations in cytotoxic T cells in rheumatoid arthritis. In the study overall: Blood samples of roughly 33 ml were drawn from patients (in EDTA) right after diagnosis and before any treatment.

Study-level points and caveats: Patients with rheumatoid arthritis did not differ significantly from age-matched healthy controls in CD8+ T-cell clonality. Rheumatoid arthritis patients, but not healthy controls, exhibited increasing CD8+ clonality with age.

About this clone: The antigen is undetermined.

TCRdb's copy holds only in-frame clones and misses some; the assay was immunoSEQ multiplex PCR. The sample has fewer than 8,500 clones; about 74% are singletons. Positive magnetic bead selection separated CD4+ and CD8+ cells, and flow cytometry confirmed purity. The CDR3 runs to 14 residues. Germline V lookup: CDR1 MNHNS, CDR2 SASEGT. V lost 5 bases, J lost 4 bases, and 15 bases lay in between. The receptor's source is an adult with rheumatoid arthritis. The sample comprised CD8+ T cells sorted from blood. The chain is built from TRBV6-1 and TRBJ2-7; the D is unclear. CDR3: CASSPRPEWYEQYF. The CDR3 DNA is TGTGCCAGCAGTCCCAGACCCGAGTGGTACGAGCAGTACTTC.